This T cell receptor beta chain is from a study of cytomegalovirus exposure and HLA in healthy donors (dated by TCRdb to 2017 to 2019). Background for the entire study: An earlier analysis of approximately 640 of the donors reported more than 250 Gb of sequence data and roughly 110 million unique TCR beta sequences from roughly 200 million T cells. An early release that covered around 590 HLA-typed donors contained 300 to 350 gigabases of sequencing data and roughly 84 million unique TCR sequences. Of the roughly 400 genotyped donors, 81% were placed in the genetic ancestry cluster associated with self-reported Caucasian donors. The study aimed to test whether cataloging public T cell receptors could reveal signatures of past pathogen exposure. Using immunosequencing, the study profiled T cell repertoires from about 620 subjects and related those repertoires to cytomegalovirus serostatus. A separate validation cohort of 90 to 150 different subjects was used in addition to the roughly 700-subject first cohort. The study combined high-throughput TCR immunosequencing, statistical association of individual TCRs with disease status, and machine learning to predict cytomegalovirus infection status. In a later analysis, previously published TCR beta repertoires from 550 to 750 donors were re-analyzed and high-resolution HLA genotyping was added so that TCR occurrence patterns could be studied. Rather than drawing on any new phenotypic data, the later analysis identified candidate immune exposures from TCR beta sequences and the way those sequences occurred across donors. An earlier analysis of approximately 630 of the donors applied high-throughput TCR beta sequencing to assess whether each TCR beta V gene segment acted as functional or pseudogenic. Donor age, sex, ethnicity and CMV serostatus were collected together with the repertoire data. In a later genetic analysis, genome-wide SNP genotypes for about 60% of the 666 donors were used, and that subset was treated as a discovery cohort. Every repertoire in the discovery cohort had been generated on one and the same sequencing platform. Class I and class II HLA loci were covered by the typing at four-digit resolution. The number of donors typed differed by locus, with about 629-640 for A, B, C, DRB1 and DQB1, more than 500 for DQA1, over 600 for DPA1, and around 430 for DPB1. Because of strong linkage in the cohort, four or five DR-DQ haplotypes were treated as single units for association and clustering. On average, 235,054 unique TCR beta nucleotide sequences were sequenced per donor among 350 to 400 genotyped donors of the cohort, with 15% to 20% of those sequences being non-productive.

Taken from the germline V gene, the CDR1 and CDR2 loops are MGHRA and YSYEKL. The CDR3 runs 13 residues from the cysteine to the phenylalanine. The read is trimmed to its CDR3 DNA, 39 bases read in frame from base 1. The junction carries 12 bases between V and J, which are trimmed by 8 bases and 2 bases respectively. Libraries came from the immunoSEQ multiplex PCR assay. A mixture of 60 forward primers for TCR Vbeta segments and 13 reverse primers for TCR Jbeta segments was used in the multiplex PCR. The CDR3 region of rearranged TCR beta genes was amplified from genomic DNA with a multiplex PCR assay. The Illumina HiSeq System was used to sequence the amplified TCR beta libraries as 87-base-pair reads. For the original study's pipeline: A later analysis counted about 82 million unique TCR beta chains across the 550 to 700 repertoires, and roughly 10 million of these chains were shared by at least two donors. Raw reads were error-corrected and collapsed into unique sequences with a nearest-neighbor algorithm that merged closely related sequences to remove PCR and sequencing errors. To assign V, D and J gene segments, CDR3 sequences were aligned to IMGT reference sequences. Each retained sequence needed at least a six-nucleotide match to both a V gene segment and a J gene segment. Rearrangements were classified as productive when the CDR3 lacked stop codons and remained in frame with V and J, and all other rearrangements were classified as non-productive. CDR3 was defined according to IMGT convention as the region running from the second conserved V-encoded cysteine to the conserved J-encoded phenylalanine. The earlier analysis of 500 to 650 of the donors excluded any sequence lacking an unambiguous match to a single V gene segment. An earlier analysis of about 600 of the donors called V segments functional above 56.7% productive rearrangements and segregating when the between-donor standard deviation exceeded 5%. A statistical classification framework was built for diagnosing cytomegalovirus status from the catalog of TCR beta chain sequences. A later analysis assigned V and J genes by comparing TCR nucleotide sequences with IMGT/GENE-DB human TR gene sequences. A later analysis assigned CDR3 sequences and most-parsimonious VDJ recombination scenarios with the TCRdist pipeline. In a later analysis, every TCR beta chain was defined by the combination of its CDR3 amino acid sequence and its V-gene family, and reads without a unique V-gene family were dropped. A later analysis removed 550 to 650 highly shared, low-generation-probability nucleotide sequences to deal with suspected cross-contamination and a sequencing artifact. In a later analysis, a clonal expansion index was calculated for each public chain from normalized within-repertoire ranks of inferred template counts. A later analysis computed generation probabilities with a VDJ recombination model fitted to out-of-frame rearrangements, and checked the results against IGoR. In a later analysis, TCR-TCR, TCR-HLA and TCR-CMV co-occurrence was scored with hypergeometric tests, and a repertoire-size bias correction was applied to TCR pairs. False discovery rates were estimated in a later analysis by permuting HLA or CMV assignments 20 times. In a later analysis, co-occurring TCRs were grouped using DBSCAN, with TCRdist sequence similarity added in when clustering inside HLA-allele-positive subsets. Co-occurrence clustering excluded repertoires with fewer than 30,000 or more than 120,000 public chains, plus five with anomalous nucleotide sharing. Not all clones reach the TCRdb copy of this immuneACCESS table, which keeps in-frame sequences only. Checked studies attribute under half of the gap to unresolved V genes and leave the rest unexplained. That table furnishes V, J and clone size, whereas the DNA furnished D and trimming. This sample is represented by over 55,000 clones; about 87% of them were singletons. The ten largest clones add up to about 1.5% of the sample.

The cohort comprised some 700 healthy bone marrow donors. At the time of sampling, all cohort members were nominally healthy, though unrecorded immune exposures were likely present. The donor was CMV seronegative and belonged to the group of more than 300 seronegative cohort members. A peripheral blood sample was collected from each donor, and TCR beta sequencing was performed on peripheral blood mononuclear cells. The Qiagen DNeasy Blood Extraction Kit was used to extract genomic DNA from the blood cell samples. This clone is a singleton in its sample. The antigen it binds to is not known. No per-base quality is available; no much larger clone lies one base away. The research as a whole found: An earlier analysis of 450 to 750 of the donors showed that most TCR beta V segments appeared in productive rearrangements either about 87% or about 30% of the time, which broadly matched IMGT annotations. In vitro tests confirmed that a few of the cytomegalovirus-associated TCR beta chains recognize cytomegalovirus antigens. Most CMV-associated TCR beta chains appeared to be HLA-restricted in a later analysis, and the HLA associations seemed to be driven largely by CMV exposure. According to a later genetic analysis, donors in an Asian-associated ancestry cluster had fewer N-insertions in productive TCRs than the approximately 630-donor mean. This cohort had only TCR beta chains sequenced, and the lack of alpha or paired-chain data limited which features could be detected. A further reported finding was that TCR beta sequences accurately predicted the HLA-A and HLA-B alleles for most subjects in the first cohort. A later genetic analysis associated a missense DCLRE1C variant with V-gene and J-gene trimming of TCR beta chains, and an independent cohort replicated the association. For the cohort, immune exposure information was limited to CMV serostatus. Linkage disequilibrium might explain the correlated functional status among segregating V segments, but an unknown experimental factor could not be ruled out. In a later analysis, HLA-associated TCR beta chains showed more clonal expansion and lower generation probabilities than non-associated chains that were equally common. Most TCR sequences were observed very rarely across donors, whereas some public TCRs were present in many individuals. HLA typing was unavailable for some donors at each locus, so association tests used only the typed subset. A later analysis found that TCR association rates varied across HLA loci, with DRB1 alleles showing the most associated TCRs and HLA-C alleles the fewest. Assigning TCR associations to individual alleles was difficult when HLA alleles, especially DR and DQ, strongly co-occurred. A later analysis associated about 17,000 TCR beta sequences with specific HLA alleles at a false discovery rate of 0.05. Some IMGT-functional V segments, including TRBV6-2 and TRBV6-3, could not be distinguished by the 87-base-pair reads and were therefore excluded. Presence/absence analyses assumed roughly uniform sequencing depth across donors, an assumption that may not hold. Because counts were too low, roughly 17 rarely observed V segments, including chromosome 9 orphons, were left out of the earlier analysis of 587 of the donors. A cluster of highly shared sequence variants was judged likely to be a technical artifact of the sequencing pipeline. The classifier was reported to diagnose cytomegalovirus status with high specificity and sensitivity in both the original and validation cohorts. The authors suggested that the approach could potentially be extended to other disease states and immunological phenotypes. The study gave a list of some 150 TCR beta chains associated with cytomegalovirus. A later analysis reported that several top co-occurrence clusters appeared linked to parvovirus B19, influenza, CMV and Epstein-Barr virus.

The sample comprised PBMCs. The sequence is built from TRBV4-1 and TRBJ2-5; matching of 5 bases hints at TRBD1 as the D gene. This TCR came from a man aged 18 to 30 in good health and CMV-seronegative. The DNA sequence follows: TGCGCCAGCTCCCTACAGGATCAAGAGACCCAGTACTTC. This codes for CASSLQDQETQYF.